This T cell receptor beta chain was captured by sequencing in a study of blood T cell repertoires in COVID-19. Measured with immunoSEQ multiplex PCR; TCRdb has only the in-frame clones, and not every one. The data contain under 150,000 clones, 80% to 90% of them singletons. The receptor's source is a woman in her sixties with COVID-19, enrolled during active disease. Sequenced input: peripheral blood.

CDR3 sequence reads: CASSYLMENPTGRDDGYTF. The DNA of the CDR3 is TGTGCCAGCAGTTACCTGATGGAAAACCCAACAGGGAGAGACGATGGCTACACCTTC. The rearrangement joins TRBV6-2 or TRBV6-3 to TRBJ1-2; D possibly corresponds to TRBD1 (6 bases). The V end lost 2 bases, the J end lost 6 bases, and 28 bases lay between the germline ends. CDR1 is MNHEY, CDR2 SVGEGT, per germline. The CDR3 consists of 19 residues.